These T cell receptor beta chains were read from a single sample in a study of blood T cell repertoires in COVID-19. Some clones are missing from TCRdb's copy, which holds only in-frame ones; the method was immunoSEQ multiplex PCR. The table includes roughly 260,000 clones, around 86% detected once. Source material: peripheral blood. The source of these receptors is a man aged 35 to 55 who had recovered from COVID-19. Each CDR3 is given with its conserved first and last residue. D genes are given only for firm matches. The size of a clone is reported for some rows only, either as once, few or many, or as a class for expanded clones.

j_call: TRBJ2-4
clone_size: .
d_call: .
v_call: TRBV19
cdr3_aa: CASSTPLPSTGHPSEPKNIQYF
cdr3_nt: TGTGCCAGTAGTACCCCCTTGCCCTCTACAGGACACCCTTCTGAGCCCAAAAACATTCAGTACTTC

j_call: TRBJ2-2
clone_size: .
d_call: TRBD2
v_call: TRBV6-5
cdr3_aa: CASSYRRGGGGELFF
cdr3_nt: TGTGCCAGCAGTTACAGGCGGGGGGGCGGCGGGGAGCTGTTTTTT

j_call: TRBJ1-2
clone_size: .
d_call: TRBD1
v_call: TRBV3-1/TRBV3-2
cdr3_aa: CASRRTGGDGGYTF
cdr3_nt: TGTGCCAGCAGGCGGACAGGGGGCGACGGTGGCTACACCTTC

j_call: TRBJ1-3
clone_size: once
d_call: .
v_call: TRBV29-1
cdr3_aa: CSVGPWCKRGLYSGNTIYF
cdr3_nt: TGCAGCGTTGGACCATGGTGTAAACGAGGGCTTTACTCTGGAAACACCATATATTTT

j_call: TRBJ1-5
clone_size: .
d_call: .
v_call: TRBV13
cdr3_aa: CASSWSRNTKGQPQHF
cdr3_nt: TGTGCCAGCAGCTGGTCAAGGAACACTAAAGGTCAGCCCCAGCATTTT

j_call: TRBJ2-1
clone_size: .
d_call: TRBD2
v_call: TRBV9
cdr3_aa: CASSYSGRGGDEQFF
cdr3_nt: TGTGCCAGCAGCTACAGCGGGAGAGGAGGCGATGAGCAGTTCTTC

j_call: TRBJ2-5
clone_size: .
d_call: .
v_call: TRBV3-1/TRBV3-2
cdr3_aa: CASSIEETQYF
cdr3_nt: TGTGCCAGCAGTATTGAAGAGACCCAGTACTTC

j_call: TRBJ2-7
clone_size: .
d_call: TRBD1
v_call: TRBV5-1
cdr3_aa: CASRFGGQGAREQYF
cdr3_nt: TGCGCCAGCAGATTTGGGGGACAGGGGGCTCGGGAGCAGTACTTC

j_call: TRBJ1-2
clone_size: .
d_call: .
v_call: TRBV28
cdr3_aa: CASSYGGAGRGGYTF
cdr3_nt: TGTGCCAGCAGTTACGGCGGTGCAGGGCGCGGTGGCTACACCTTC

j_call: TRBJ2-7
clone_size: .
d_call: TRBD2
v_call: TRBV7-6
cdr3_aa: CASSLVVAGGIYEQYF
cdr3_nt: TGTGCCAGCAGCTTAGTGGTAGCGGGGGGGATATACGAGCAGTACTTC

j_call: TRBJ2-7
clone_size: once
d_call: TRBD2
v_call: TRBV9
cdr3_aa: CASSPGTSGDYEQYF
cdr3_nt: TGTGCCAGCAGCCCCGGGACTAGCGGTGATTACGAGCAGTACTTC

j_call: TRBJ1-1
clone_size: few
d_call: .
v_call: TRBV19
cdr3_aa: CASTSLLRGMNTEAFF
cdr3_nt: TGTGCCAGTACCTCCCTCCTACGGGGGATGAACACTGAAGCTTTCTTT

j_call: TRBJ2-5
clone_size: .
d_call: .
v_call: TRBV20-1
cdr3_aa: CSAVHKETQYF
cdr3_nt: TGCAGTGCTGTCCACAAAGAGACCCAGTACTTC

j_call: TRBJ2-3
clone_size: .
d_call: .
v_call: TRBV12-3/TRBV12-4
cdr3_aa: CASRPPRPDTQYF
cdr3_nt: TGTGCCAGCAGACCACCCAGGCCAGATACGCAGTATTTT

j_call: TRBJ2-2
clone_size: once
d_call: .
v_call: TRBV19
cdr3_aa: CASSLPTALDTGELFF
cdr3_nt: TGTGCCAGTAGTCTCCCGACTGCACTGGACACCGGGGAGCTGTTTTTT

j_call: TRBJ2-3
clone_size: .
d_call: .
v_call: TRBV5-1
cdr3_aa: CASGASVAPDTQYF
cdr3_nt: TGCGCCAGCGGGGCCTCAGTGGCCCCAGATACGCAGTATTTT

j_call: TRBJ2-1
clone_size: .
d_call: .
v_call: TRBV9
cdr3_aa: CASSVTGSNEQFF
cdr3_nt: TGTGCCAGCAGCGTAACGGGGTCCAATGAGCAGTTCTTC

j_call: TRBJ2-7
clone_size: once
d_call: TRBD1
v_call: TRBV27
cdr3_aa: CASSLSGTGRSYEQYF
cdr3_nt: TGTGCCAGCAGTTTATCGGGGACAGGACGCTCCTACGAGCAGTACTTC

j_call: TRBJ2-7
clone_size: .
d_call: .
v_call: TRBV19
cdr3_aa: CASSATGTSYEQYF
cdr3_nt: TGTGCCAGTAGTGCGACAGGAACCTCCTACGAGCAGTACTTC

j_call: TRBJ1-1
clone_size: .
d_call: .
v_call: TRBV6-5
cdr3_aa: CASRRGSMNTEAFF
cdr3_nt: TGTGCCAGCAGGCGGGGGTCTATGAACACTGAAGCTTTCTTT

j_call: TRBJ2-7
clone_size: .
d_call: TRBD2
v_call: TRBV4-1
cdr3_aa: CASSLREGSYEQYF
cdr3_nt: TGCGCCAGCAGCCTACGGGAGGGATCCTACGAGCAGTACTTC

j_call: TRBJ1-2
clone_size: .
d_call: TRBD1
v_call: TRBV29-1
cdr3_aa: CSVGTGLNYGYTF
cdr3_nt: TGCAGCGTTGGGACAGGGCTTAACTATGGCTACACCTTC

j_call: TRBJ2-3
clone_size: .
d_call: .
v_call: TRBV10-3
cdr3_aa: CAIVEAVTDTQYF
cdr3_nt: TGTGCCATTGTAGAGGCAGTAACAGATACGCAGTATTTT

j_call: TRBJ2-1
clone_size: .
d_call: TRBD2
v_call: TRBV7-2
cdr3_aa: CASSPGIAGATGRAQFF
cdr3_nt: TGTGCCAGCAGCCCCGGGATAGCGGGGGCTACCGGGCGGGCGCAGTTCTTC

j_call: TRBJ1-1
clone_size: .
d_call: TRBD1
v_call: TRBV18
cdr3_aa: CASSHNTGVTEAFF
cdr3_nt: TGTGCCAGCTCACACAATACAGGGGTAACTGAAGCTTTCTTT

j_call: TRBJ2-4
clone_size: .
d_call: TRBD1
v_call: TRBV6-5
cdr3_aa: CASRQRGTGGNIQYF
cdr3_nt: TGTGCCAGCAGACAAAGGGGGACAGGGGGAAACATTCAGTACTTC

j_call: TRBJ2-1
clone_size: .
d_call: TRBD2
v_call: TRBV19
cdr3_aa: CASSIEASGYYNEQFF
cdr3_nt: TGTGCCAGTAGTATAGAAGCTAGCGGGTATTACAATGAGCAGTTCTTC

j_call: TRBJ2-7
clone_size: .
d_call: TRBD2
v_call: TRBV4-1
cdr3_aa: CASSHPGAGVYEQYF
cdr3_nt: TGCGCCAGCAGCCACCCAGGAGCGGGAGTCTACGAGCAGTACTTC

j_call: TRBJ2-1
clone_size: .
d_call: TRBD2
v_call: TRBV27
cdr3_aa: CASRRTGTSQNNEQFF
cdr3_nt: TGTGCCAGCAGAAGAACCGGGACTAGCCAGAACAATGAGCAGTTCTTC